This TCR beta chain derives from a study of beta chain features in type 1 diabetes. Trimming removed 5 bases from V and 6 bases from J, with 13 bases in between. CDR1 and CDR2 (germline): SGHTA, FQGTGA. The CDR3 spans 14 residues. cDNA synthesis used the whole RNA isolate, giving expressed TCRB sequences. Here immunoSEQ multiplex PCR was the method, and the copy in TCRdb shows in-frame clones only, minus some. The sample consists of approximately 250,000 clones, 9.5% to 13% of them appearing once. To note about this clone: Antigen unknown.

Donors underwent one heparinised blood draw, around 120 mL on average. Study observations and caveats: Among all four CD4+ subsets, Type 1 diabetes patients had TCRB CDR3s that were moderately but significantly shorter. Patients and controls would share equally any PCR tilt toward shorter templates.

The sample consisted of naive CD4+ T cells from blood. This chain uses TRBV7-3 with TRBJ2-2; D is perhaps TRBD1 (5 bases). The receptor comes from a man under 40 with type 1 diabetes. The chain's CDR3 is CASSARAQAGELFF. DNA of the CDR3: TGTGCCAGCAGCGCCAGGGCCCAAGCCGGGGAGCTGTTTTTT.